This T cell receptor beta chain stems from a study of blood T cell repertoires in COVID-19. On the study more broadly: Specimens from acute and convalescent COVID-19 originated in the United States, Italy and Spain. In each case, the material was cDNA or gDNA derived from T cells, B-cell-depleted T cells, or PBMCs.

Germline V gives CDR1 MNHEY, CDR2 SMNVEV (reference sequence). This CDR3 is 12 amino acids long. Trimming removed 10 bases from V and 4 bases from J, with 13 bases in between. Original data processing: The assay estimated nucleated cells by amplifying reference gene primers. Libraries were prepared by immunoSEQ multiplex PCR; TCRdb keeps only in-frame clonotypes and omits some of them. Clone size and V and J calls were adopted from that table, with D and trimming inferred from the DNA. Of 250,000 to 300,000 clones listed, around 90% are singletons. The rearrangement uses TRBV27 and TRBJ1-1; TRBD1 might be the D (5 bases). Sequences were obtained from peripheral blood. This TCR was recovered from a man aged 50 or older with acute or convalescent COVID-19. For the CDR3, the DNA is TGTGCCACCAGGGCGGTGGGCACTGAAGCTTTCTTT. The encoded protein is CATRAVGTEAFF.